Listed below are T cell receptor beta chains from one sample, sequenced in a study of cytomegalovirus exposure and HLA in healthy donors. The repertoire was sequenced with immunoSEQ multiplex PCR; TCRdb's copy has only in-frame clones and lacks some. The table shows about 180,000 clones, with more than 75% occurring only once. Sequencing was carried out using PBMCs. Receptors originate from a man aged 40-49 years in good health and CMV-seronegative. Each CDR3 is given with its conserved first and last residue. The order of the fields is J gene, V gene, D gene, clone size, CDR3 DNA, CDR3 protein. A D gene is named only where the DNA matches it firmly. Some rows mark clone size as missing; the rest say once, few, many or name a class of expanded clone.

j_call: TRBJ1-5
v_call: TRBV28
d_call: NA
clone_size: NA
cdr3_nt: TGTGCCAGCAGGCCCGGGGGCAATCAGCCCCAGCATTTT
cdr3_aa: CASRPGGNQPQHF

j_call: TRBJ1-1
v_call: TRBV6-5
d_call: NA
clone_size: once
cdr3_nt: TGTGCCAGCAGTTACTCATTACAGAGCAACACTGAAGCTTTCTTT
cdr3_aa: CASSYSLQSNTEAFF

j_call: TRBJ1-2
v_call: TRBV2
d_call: NA
clone_size: NA
cdr3_nt: TGTGCCAGCAGTGAACGCTATGGCTACACCTTC
cdr3_aa: CASSERYGYTF

j_call: TRBJ2-7
v_call: TRBV5-4
d_call: NA
clone_size: few
cdr3_nt: TGTGCCAGCAGCTTTCGGGGAGACTACGAGCAGTACTTC
cdr3_aa: CASSFRGDYEQYF

j_call: TRBJ2-3
v_call: TRBV5-1
d_call: TRBD2
clone_size: few
cdr3_nt: TGCGCCAGCAGGGGCGAATTGCGGGGGGCCCACACAGATACGCAGTATTTT
cdr3_aa: CASRGELRGAHTDTQYF

j_call: TRBJ1-2
v_call: TRBV6-5
d_call: TRBD1
clone_size: NA
cdr3_nt: TGTGCCAGCAGTTACCTGGACAGGGGGGACGGCTACACCTTC
cdr3_aa: CASSYLDRGDGYTF

j_call: TRBJ2-6
v_call: TRBV6-5
d_call: NA
clone_size: NA
cdr3_nt: TGTGCCAGCAGGCAGGGGAGCCTCGGGGCCAACGTCCTGACTTTC
cdr3_aa: CASRQGSLGANVLTF

j_call: TRBJ1-2
v_call: TRBV2
d_call: TRBD1
clone_size: NA
cdr3_nt: TGTGCCAGCAGTATGACAGGGAACTATGGCTACACCTTC
cdr3_aa: CASSMTGNYGYTF

j_call: TRBJ2-7
v_call: TRBV29-1
d_call: TRBD1
clone_size: NA
cdr3_nt: TGCAGCGTCCCCCGGACAGGGGGCGAGCAGTACTTC
cdr3_aa: CSVPRTGGEQYF

j_call: TRBJ2-3
v_call: TRBV4-3
d_call: NA
clone_size: NA
cdr3_nt: TGCGCCAGCAGCGTCGTAGGGGGTACGCAGTATTTT
cdr3_aa: CASSVVGGTQYF

j_call: TRBJ1-3
v_call: TRBV4-1
d_call: NA
clone_size: NA
cdr3_nt: TGCGCCAGCAGCCAGGGATACGGGAACTACTCTGGAAACACCATATATTTT
cdr3_aa: CASSQGYGNYSGNTIYF

j_call: TRBJ2-3
v_call: TRBV19
d_call: NA
clone_size: NA
cdr3_nt: TGTGCCAGTAGTAAATTGCGGGGTTTTAGCACAGATACGCAGTATTTT
cdr3_aa: CASSKLRGFSTDTQYF

j_call: TRBJ1-2
v_call: TRBV6-1
d_call: NA
clone_size: NA
cdr3_nt: TGTGCCAGCAGAACAGGGAACTATGGCTACACCTTC
cdr3_aa: CASRTGNYGYTF

j_call: TRBJ1-2
v_call: TRBV11-3
d_call: NA
clone_size: NA
cdr3_nt: TGTGCCAGCAGCCCCGGAACAGATGGTGGCTACACCTTC
cdr3_aa: CASSPGTDGGYTF

j_call: TRBJ1-1
v_call: TRBV25-1
d_call: NA
clone_size: few
cdr3_nt: TGTGCCAGCAGTCAGCATCAGGGAATTTACGAAGCTTTCTTT
cdr3_aa: CASSQHQGIYEAFF

j_call: TRBJ2-1
v_call: TRBV28
d_call: TRBD2
clone_size: NA
cdr3_nt: TGTGCCAGCAGTCCCCTAGCGGGGGAGTCCTACAATGAGCAGTTCTTC
cdr3_aa: CASSPLAGESYNEQFF

j_call: TRBJ1-2
v_call: TRBV29-1
d_call: TRBD1
clone_size: once
cdr3_nt: TGCAGCGTGGACGACAGGGGGAGTTCTGGCAGGAATGGCTACACCTTC
cdr3_aa: CSVDDRGSSGRNGYTF

j_call: TRBJ1-4
v_call: TRBV4-3
d_call: TRBD1
clone_size: NA
cdr3_nt: TGCGCCAGCAGCCCGATTGGACAGGGGAGTGAAAAACTGTTTTTT
cdr3_aa: CASSPIGQGSEKLFF

j_call: TRBJ1-5
v_call: TRBV6-5
d_call: TRBD1
clone_size: NA
cdr3_nt: TGTGCCAGCAGCCAGGGACAGGGGGCATATCAGCCCCAGCATTTT
cdr3_aa: CASSQGQGAYQPQHF

j_call: TRBJ2-2
v_call: TRBV14
d_call: TRBD1
clone_size: NA
cdr3_nt: TGTGCCAGCAGCTCACTCCCGGGACAGGGGACTAACACCGGGGAGCTGTTTTTT
cdr3_aa: CASSSLPGQGTNTGELFF

j_call: TRBJ2-1
v_call: TRBV19
d_call: TRBD2
clone_size: NA
cdr3_nt: TGTGCCAGTAGTCCACGGACTAGCGGGGATAGAAATGAGCAGTTCTTC
cdr3_aa: CASSPRTSGDRNEQFF

j_call: TRBJ2-7
v_call: TRBV5-1
d_call: NA
clone_size: NA
cdr3_nt: TGCGCCAGCAGCTTGGAATTCTACGCCTCCTACGAGCAGTACTTC
cdr3_aa: CASSLEFYASYEQYF

j_call: TRBJ2-1
v_call: TRBV12-5
d_call: TRBD1
clone_size: NA
cdr3_nt: TGTGCTAGTGGTTTGGGATACGGACAGGGGGCTATATATGAGCAGTTCTTC
cdr3_aa: CASGLGYGQGAIYEQFF

j_call: TRBJ2-6
v_call: TRBV14
d_call: TRBD1
clone_size: NA
cdr3_nt: TGTGCCAGCAGCCCGTTGGACAGGGCTGGGGCCAACGTCCTGACTTTC
cdr3_aa: CASSPLDRAGANVLTF

j_call: TRBJ2-3
v_call: TRBV6-4
d_call: TRBD1
clone_size: NA
cdr3_nt: TGTGCCAGCAGTGACGCCGGGACAGGGCCAGATACGCAGTATTTT
cdr3_aa: CASSDAGTGPDTQYF

j_call: TRBJ2-3
v_call: TRBV10-3
d_call: TRBD2
clone_size: once
cdr3_nt: TGTGCCATCAGCTTAGCGGGGAACACAGATACGCAGTATTTT
cdr3_aa: CAISLAGNTDTQYF

j_call: TRBJ1-5
v_call: TRBV6-5
d_call: NA
clone_size: NA
cdr3_nt: TGTGCCAGCAAGAAGGACAGCAGCAATCAGCCCCAGCATTTT
cdr3_aa: CASKKDSSNQPQHF

j_call: TRBJ2-1
v_call: TRBV23-1
d_call: TRBD1
clone_size: NA
cdr3_nt: TGCGCCAGCGGATCCCTACCGGGACAGGTATACAATGAGCAGTTCTTC
cdr3_aa: CASGSLPGQVYNEQFF

j_call: TRBJ1-2
v_call: TRBV2
d_call: TRBD1
clone_size: few
cdr3_nt: TGTGCCAGCAGAAGCACAGGGGATGACTATGGCTACACCTTC
cdr3_aa: CASRSTGDDYGYTF

j_call: TRBJ2-6
v_call: TRBV28
d_call: TRBD1
clone_size: NA
cdr3_nt: TGTGCCAGCAGTTCAGCCGGGACAGGGTCCAACGTCCTGACTTTC
cdr3_aa: CASSSAGTGSNVLTF

j_call: TRBJ2-1
v_call: TRBV10-3
d_call: NA
clone_size: NA
cdr3_nt: TGTGCCATCAGCGGCGGAAGCTCCTACAATGAGCAGTTCTTC
cdr3_aa: CAISGGSSYNEQFF

j_call: TRBJ2-1
v_call: TRBV4-2
d_call: TRBD2
clone_size: NA
cdr3_nt: TGTGCCAGCAGCCCCTTTAGCGGGGGGGACAATGAGCAGTTCTTC
cdr3_aa: CASSPFSGGDNEQFF

j_call: TRBJ2-1
v_call: TRBV7-2
d_call: NA
clone_size: once
cdr3_nt: TGTGCCAGCAGCGGACAGTTCGGTTCCTACAATGAGCAGTTCTTC
cdr3_aa: CASSGQFGSYNEQFF

j_call: TRBJ1-5
v_call: TRBV6-4
d_call: NA
clone_size: NA
cdr3_nt: TGTGCCAGCAGCGACGGACTCAATCAGCCCCAGCATTTT
cdr3_aa: CASSDGLNQPQHF

j_call: TRBJ2-3
v_call: TRBV28
d_call: NA
clone_size: NA
cdr3_nt: TGTGCCAGCAGTTTGTCACGGGGCACAGATACGCAGTATTTT
cdr3_aa: CASSLSRGTDTQYF

j_call: TRBJ1-6
v_call: TRBV5-1
d_call: NA
clone_size: NA
cdr3_nt: TGCGCCAGCAGCTCCCCCCCCAGGCCGAGCTCCTATAATTCACCCCTCCACTTT
cdr3_aa: CASSSPPRPSSYNSPLHF

j_call: TRBJ2-7
v_call: TRBV28
d_call: NA
clone_size: NA
cdr3_nt: TGTGCCAGCAGCCTAGGTAGCGAGCAGTACTTC
cdr3_aa: CASSLGSEQYF

j_call: TRBJ2-5
v_call: TRBV15
d_call: TRBD2
clone_size: once
cdr3_nt: TGTGCCACCAGCAGAGACTGGACTAGCGGGGAGGTGACCCAGTACTTC
cdr3_aa: CATSRDWTSGEVTQYF

j_call: TRBJ1-6
v_call: TRBV25-1
d_call: NA
clone_size: NA
cdr3_nt: TGTGCCAGCAGTGGTAATACAGGGTTCTCCTATAATTCACCCCTCCACTTT
cdr3_aa: CASSGNTGFSYNSPLHF

j_call: TRBJ2-3
v_call: TRBV5-1
d_call: TRBD2
clone_size: NA
cdr3_nt: TGCGCCAGCAGCTTGGCCAGCGGGGGAGGCACAGATACGCAGTATTTT
cdr3_aa: CASSLASGGGTDTQYF

j_call: TRBJ1-1
v_call: TRBV5-8
d_call: NA
clone_size: NA
cdr3_nt: TGTGCCAGCCGGCGACAGTTGAACACTGAAGCTTTCTTT
cdr3_aa: CASRRQLNTEAFF

j_call: TRBJ1-2
v_call: TRBV21-1
d_call: NA
clone_size: NA
cdr3_nt: TGTGCCAGCAGCAAAGACGCCGGGGGCTACACCTTC
cdr3_aa: CASSKDAGGYTF

j_call: TRBJ1-2
v_call: TRBV7-9
d_call: NA
clone_size: NA
cdr3_nt: TGTGCCAGCAGCTTCGGGTCCAGGGGAGATCTCAATGGCTACACCTTC
cdr3_aa: CASSFGSRGDLNGYTF

j_call: TRBJ1-3
v_call: TRBV5-1
d_call: NA
clone_size: few
cdr3_nt: TGCGCCAGCAGCCCCGGGACACTTGGAAACACCATATATTTT
cdr3_aa: CASSPGTLGNTIYF

j_call: TRBJ2-7
v_call: TRBV28
d_call: TRBD2
clone_size: few
cdr3_nt: TGTGCCAGCAGTTTGTTGACTAGCAGACTTTTCTACGAGCAGTACTTC
cdr3_aa: CASSLLTSRLFYEQYF

j_call: TRBJ2-7
v_call: TRBV6-5
d_call: NA
clone_size: once
cdr3_nt: TGTGCCAGCAGTAAACAGGGTGCGGGCGAGCAGTACTTC
cdr3_aa: CASSKQGAGEQYF

j_call: TRBJ2-3
v_call: TRBV6-5
d_call: TRBD1
clone_size: NA
cdr3_nt: TGTGCCAGCAGTTTGGACAGGGGAGATACGCAGTATTTT
cdr3_aa: CASSLDRGDTQYF

j_call: TRBJ1-2
v_call: TRBV6-1
d_call: TRBD1
clone_size: NA
cdr3_nt: TGTGCCAGCAGTGAAGCGCTAGGACAGGGAAAAGGCTACACCTTC
cdr3_aa: CASSEALGQGKGYTF

j_call: TRBJ2-2
v_call: TRBV5-1
d_call: NA
clone_size: NA
cdr3_nt: TGCGCCAGCTCTCCCGGGGACACCGGGGAGCTGTTTTTT
cdr3_aa: CASSPGDTGELFF